The present TCR beta chain was sequenced within a study of OX40 agonist ivuxolimab in advanced cancers. Overall study findings and caveats: At doses 0.1 to 3.0 mg/kg, CD4+ and CD8+ clones expanded. Individuals who were partial responders at 0.1-3.0 mg/kg had clonal expansion that ranked among the lowest.

In germline, CDR1 is LNHDA, CDR2 SQIVND (reference sequence). The CDR3 length is 16 residues. V was pared by 5 bases and J by 4 bases, with 4 bases of the junction left unmatched. A note on this clone: Its antigen remains unknown. The same CDR3 arises from other DNA sequences in this sample as well.

Sampling of blood occurred at baseline, cycle 4 day 1, and cycle 7 day 1. The assay was immunoSEQ multiplex PCR, and TCRdb's table has in-frame clones only and misses some. The sample lists 60,000 to 95,000 clones, roughly 81% occurring once. This rearrangement joins TRBV19 to TRBJ2-5; 16 positions agree with TRBD2. The sample in question was CD4+ or CD8+ T cells sorted from blood, obtained in a trial of the OX40 agonist ivuxolimab. This receptor was obtained from an adult with an advanced solid tumor such as melanoma, head and neck, liver or kidney cancer. The CDR3 loop reads CASSAGTSGRGETQYF. The CDR3 DNA reads as TGTGCCAGTAGTGCCGGGACTAGCGGGAGGGGAGAGACCCAGTACTTC. Combining the CDR3 with reference TRBV19 and TRBJ2-5 gives the whole variable domain DGGITQSPKYLFRKEGQNVTLSCEQNLNHDAMYWYRQDPGQGLRLIYYSQIVNDFQKGDIAEGYSVSREKKESFPLTVTSAQKNPTAFYLCASSAGTSGRGETQYFGPGTRLLVL.